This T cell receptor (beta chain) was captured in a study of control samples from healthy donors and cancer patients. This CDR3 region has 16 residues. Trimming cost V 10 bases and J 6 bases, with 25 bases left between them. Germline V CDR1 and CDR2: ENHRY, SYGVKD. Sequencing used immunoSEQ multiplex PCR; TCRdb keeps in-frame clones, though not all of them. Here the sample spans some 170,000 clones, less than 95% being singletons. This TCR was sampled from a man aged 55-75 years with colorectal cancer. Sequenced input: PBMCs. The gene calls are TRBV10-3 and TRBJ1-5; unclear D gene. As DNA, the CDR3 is TGTGCCACATCAAAGAGGGCCTTAGACGTATCTCAGCCCCAGCATTTT. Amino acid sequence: CATSKRALDVSQPQHF.